There are a few counts of the clone carrying this TCR beta chain. The antigen is unknown. The sample originates from a study of CD8+ T cells in alopecia areata. RNA was isolated and reverse transcribed to cDNA, the sequencing template. Clones were read by immunoSEQ multiplex PCR, and TCRdb kept only the in-frame ones, dropping some. The sample contains around 270,000 clones, about 62% of which appear only once. After removal of 3 bases from V and 0 bases from J, the junction contained 3 bases not matched to a gene. Germline CDR1 SQVTM, CDR2 ANQGSEA. The CDR3 is made up of 14 amino acids. Broader study findings: Especially in alopecia totalis/universalis, lesional scalp showed greater clonality than normal scalp did. The study found tofacitinib significantly decreased scalp clonality and expanded CD8+ clones among the top 100.

The sample's treatment: oral pan-JAK inhibitor, 5-10 mg twice daily. Peripheral blood samples and lesional scalp punch biopsies were obtained from alopecia areata patients. The sample consisted of CD4+ T cells sorted from blood, taken at week 24, from a patient treated with tofacitinib. The gene calls are TRBV29-1 and TRBJ2-3, with TRBD1 matching 7 bases. The TCR comes from a human donor with alopecia areata. For the CDR3, the DNA is TGCAGCGTTGAGGGACAGACAAGCACAGATACGCAGTATTTT. Its translation: CSVEGQTSTDTQYF.